The 28 T cell receptor beta chains below all came from one sample that was sequenced in a study of blood T cell repertoires in COVID-19. Using immunoSEQ multiplex PCR, the repertoire was profiled, and TCRdb retains in-frame clones only, with some absent. The sample lists about 25,000 clones, 81% occurring once. The sequenced sample was peripheral blood. These receptors were obtained from a man between 70 and 80 years old with acute or convalescent COVID-19.

The chain couples TRBV5-6 to TRBJ2-7, with 7 bases lining up with TRBD1. Germline V lookup: CDR1 SGHDT, CDR2 YYEEEE. There are 14 residues in the CDR3. Trimming at V came to 0 bases and at J to 3 bases, leaving 3 bases not matched to a gene. The CDR3 DNA follows: TGTGCCAGCAGCTTGGGACAGGGAATCTACGAGCAGTACTTC. Translation: CASSLGQGIYEQYF.

The chain recombines TRBV30 with TRBJ1-5, with 7 bases matching TRBD1. V lost 3 bases, J lost 5 bases, and 4 bases stayed unmatched. The CDR3 length is 13 residues. The germline gives CDR1 GTSNPN, CDR2 SVGIG (reference sequence). The CDR3 nucleotides read TGTGCCTGGAGCACAGGGGCCCATCAGCCCCAGCATTTT. The encoded protein is CAWSTGAHQPQHF.

This clone was recorded only once. This sequence joins TRBV5-5 and TRBJ1-2; D is undetermined. CDR1 is SGHKS and CDR2 is YYEKEE in the germline V gene (reference sequence). The CDR3 is 13 residues long. The germline V and J ends were trimmed by 2 bases and 4 bases, with 9 bases remaining between them. CDR3: CASSLAGSYGYTF. The CDR3 bases are TGTGCCAGCAGCTTAGCAGGATCCTATGGCTACACCTTC.

The chain couples TRBV3-1 (or the pseudogene TRBV3-2) to TRBJ1-1, with D unclear. V lost 6 bases and J 7 bases, leaving 9 bases between the germline ends. This CDR3 spans 11 amino acids. Germline loops: CDR1 LGHDT, CDR2 YNNKEL (reference sequence). In DNA form, the CDR3 reads TGTGCCAGCAGTATCGGAGTTGAAGCTTTCTTT. The encoded protein is CASSIGVEAFF.

The chain combines TRBV15 with TRBJ1-1; 8 nucleotides match TRBD1. Trimming removed 0 bases from V and 0 bases from J; junction bases left unmatched: 6. Germline V gene sequence: CDR1 LNHNV, CDR2 YYDKDF (reference sequence). The CDR3 loop spans 17 amino acids. In nucleotides, the CDR3 is TGTGCCACCAGCAGAGATCCCCCAGGGGGCATGAACACTGAAGCTTTCTTT. Protein sequence: CATSRDPPGGMNTEAFF.

J is TRBJ1-3 and V is TRBV14; D remains ambiguous. Looked up from germline, CDR1 is SGHDN and CDR2 is FVKESK. There are 14 residues in the CDR3. The V end was cut by 1 base, the J end by 4 bases, with 8 bases between. The CDR3, as DNA: TGTGCCAGCAGCCAAGTGCGATGGGGAAACACCATATATTTT. Translated, it gives CASSQVRWGNTIYF.

V and J are TRBV6-5 and TRBJ1-5; TRBD1 agrees at 11 bases. Losses at the gene ends were 6 bases for V and 4 bases for J; bases not matched to a gene: 5. The CDR3 totals 15 residues. CDR1 MNHEY and CDR2 SVGAGI come from the germline V gene. CDR3 residues: CASSLGQGGNQPQHF. CDR3 nucleotides: TGTGCCAGCAGCCTGGGACAGGGGGGGAATCAGCCCCAGCATTTT.

The chain has TRBV7-2 and TRBJ2-2; 8 bases fit TRBD1. This CDR3 comprises 18 residues. With V trimmed by 1 base and J by 6 bases, 13 bases remained unmatched. Germline V gene sequence: CDR1 SGHTA, CDR2 FQGNSA. The CDR3 spells CASSLDSRQGALAGELFF. As DNA, the CDR3 is TGTGCCAGCAGCTTAGACTCTAGGCAGGGGGCTTTGGCCGGGGAGCTGTTTTTT. Supplemented by reference TRBV7-2 and TRBJ2-2, the full variable domain reads GAGVSQSPSNKVTEKGKDVELRCDPISGHTALYWYRQSLGQGLEFLIYFQGNSAPDKSGLPSDRFSAERTGGSVSTLTIQRTQQEDSAVYLCASSLDSRQGALAGELFFGEGSRLTVL.

The chain carries TRBV3-1 (or the pseudogene TRBV3-2) and TRBJ2-7, with TRBD2 matching 9 bases. The CDR3 length is 16 residues. CDR1 and CDR2 from the germline V gene are LGHDT and YNNKEL (reference sequence). J was trimmed by 1 base and V by 4 bases; bases with no gene match: 8. DNA of the CDR3: TGTGCCAGCAGCCTAAGGGCGGGAGGGCCTTCCTACGAGCAGTACTTC. This codes for CASSLRAGGPSYEQYF.

The genes are TRBV10-3 and TRBJ1-1; 12 bases map to TRBD1. The V and J ends lost 8 bases and 2 bases, in that order; junction bases with no gene match: 3. The CDR3 loop spans 14 amino acids. Germline CDR1 is ENHRY and CDR2 is SYGVKD. The CDR3 nucleotides are TGTGCCATCGCGGGGACAGGGGGCAACACTGAAGCTTTCTTT. This translates into CAIAGTGGNTEAFF.

This sequence joins TRBV6-5 and TRBJ1-1; D might be TRBD1 (5 bases). The length of the CDR3 is 15 residues. Deletions cut 0 bases from V and 7 bases from J, with 15 bases between. Germline lookup yields CDR1 MNHEY and CDR2 SVGAGI. The CDR3 DNA follows: TGTGCCAGCAGTTACTCCGGACCTAGGGGCAGTGAAGCTTTCTTT. Its translation: CASSYSGPRGSEAFF.

CDR3 amino acids: CASTDTGGGETQYF. In DNA form, the CDR3 reads TGTGCCAGCACGGATACAGGGGGCGGTGAGACCCAGTACTTC. The chain uses TRBV6-5 and TRBJ2-5; 9 nucleotides align to TRBD1. CDR3 length equals 14 residues. The ends lost 7 bases at V and 5 bases at J; junction bases unmatched: 8. In germline, CDR1 is MNHEY, CDR2 SVGAGI.

Only a few counts were recorded for this clone. J is TRBJ2-1 and V is TRBV6-2 or TRBV6-3; TRBD2 matches 8 bases. CDR1 MNHEY and CDR2 SVGEGT come from the germline V gene. This CDR3 has 17 amino acids. V was clipped by 3 bases and J by 9 bases; unmatched bases: 16. CDR3 sequence (DNA): TGTGCCAGCAGTTATGTTTCCGGACTAGCAATGAGCGGTGAGCAGTTCTTC. Amino acids: CASSYVSGLAMSGEQFF.

V usage is TRBV6-2 or TRBV6-3 and J usage is TRBJ1-1, with a possible D match to TRBD1 (6 bases). Per germline, CDR1 MNHEY and CDR2 SVGEGT. This CDR3 comprises 17 residues. The V gene lost 5 bases and the J gene lost 1 base, with 20 bases spanning the gap. The CDR3 coding sequence is TGTGCCAGCAGTCACGCCCCAGGGGTGGTTGGGAACACTGAAGCTTTCTTT. As protein: CASSHAPGVVGNTEAFF.

The chain recombines TRBV5-8 with TRBJ1-1, with D possibly being TRBD1 (5 bases). The V gene lost 5 bases and the J gene lost 5 bases, with 13 bases spanning the gap. Germline V lookup: CDR1 SGHTS, CDR2 YDEGEE. The CDR3 is made up of 13 amino acids. Here the CDR3 reads CASRLGGKTEAFF. The CDR3 DNA follows: TGTGCCAGCAGACTCGGGGGAAAGACTGAAGCTTTCTTT.

The chain recombines TRBV7-6 with TRBJ2-7; tentative D call: TRBD1 (6 bases). Germline V gene lookup returns CDR1 SGHVS and CDR2 FNYEAQ. The CDR3 has 11 residues. V was pared by 4 bases and J by 6 bases, with 7 bases between. CDR3 sequence (DNA): TGTGCCAGCAGCTCCAGGGGCGAGCAGTACTTC. Protein product: CASSSRGEQYF.

This sequence joins TRBV6-4 and TRBJ1-6; no firm D call. Germline loops: CDR1 MRHNA, CDR2 SNTAGT. Deletions cut 5 bases from V and 7 bases from J, with 12 bases between. The CDR3 is made up of 14 amino acids. The CDR3 DNA sequence: TGTGCCAGCAGTCCCGGACCGGGAAATTCACCCCTCCACTTT. Protein sequence: CASSPGPGNSPLHF.

The rearrangement links TRBV12-3 or TRBV12-4 to TRBJ2-1; TRBD1 might be the D (6 bases). Between the trimmed V and J ends, which lost 6 bases and 2 bases, there was a span of 8 bases. This CDR3 spans 13 amino acids. For the CDR3, the DNA is TGTGCCAGCAGACAGGGCCCCTACAATGAGCAGTTCTTC. This codes for CASRQGPYNEQFF.

This rearrangement joins TRBV19 to TRBJ2-5; 14 nucleotides align to TRBD2. Germline V CDR1 and CDR2: LNHDA, SQIVND (reference sequence). With 10 bases clipped from V and 4 bases from J, the junction kept 8 bases outside the gene matches. The CDR3 covers 15 residues. The CDR3 DNA reads TGTGCCACGACTAGCGGGAGGGCAGATGGAGAGACCCAGTACTTC. It encodes CATTSGRADGETQYF. Full variable domain (outside the CDR3, taken from reference TRBV19 and TRBJ2-5): DGGITQSPKYLFRKEGQNVTLSCEQNLNHDAMYWYRQDPGQGLRLIYYSQIVNDFQKGDIAEGYSVSREKKESFPLTVTSAQKNPTAFYLCATTSGRADGETQYFGPGTRLLVL.

The chain recombines TRBV11-2 with TRBJ1-3, with 7 bases matching TRBD1. Unmatched junction bases numbered 11, after V lost 5 bases and J lost 4 bases. From germline, CDR1 is SGHAT and CDR2 FQNNGV. CDR3 length: 16 amino acids. The chain's CDR3 is CASSLFRDSVGNTIYF. For the CDR3, the DNA is TGTGCCAGCAGCCTCTTCCGGGACAGTGTCGGAAACACCATATATTTT.

This clone was observed a handful of times. The chain links TRBV10-1 to TRBJ2-2, with D possibly TRBD2 on 6 matching bases. This CDR3 has 15 residues. Trimming took 2 bases from V and 5 from J, leaving 12 bases between them. Germline assignment: CDR1 WNHNN and CDR2 SYGVQD (reference sequence). For the CDR3, the DNA is TGCGCCAGCAGTGAGATGCGGGGAAGGACCGGGGAGCTGTTTTTT. It specifies CASSEMRGRTGELFF.

This clone occurred a few times. V usage is TRBV10-3 and J usage is TRBJ1-1; TRBD1 is a possible D gene (6 bases). V was pared by 2 bases and J by 0 bases, with 7 bases between. The CDR3 covers 14 residues. Germline V CDR1 and CDR2: ENHRY, SYGVKD. CDR3 nucleotides: TGTGCCATCAGTGAGACAGGGCTGAACACTGAAGCTTTCTTT. Translation gives CAISETGLNTEAFF.

This clone appeared a single time. The V and J genes are TRBV12-3 or TRBV12-4 and TRBJ1-2, with D perhaps TRBD1 (6 bases). The CDR3 has 13 residues. V dropped 6 bases and J dropped 7 bases, with 15 bases sitting between them. In DNA form, the CDR3 reads TGTGCCAGCAGATCTCAGGGAGGGGGTGGCTACACCTTC. Its translation: CASRSQGGGGYTF.

The chain has TRBV5-5 and TRBJ1-5; D is unresolved. Germline assignment: CDR1 SGHKS and CDR2 YYEKEE (reference sequence). V dropped 1 base and J dropped 0 bases, with 8 bases sitting between them. The CDR3 extends over 15 amino acids. The CDR3 region has the DNA TGTGCCAGCAGCTTGTTAGACATTAGCAATCAGCCCCAGCATTTT. Encoded protein: CASSLLDISNQPQHF.

This rearrangement joins TRBV18 to TRBJ1-1, with D maybe TRBD1 (5 bases). V was trimmed by 5 bases and J by 4 bases, leaving 17 bases between them. CDR1 KGHSH and CDR2 LQKENI come from the germline V gene. The CDR3 sequence is 15 residues long. The CDR3 DNA reads as TGTGCCAGCTCAGGGCGGGGCCAGCAAGGCACTGAAGCTTTCTTT. This sequence encodes CASSGRGQQGTEAFF. Full variable domain (rest looked up from reference TRBV18 and TRBJ1-1): NAGVMQNPRHLVRRRGQEARLRCSPMKGHSHVYWYRQLPEEGLKFMVYLQKENIIDESGMPKERFSAEFPKEGPSILRIQQVVRGDSAAYFCASSGRGQQGTEAFFGQGTRLTVV.

The rearrangement links TRBV30 to TRBJ1-1; 9 positions match TRBD1. After removal of 5 bases from V and 5 bases from J, the junction contained 6 bases not matched to a gene. The CDR3 contains 13 residues. Germline V gene lookup returns CDR1 GTSNPN and CDR2 SVGIG (reference sequence). Here the CDR3 reads CAWRGQGWTEAFF. CDR3 in DNA: TGTGCCTGGCGGGGACAGGGTTGGACTGAAGCTTTCTTT.

Sample share makes this clone large. DNA of the CDR3: TGTGCCAGCCGGGACACTCAAGAGACCCAGTACTTC. Amino acid sequence: CASRDTQETQYF. The chain couples TRBV6-5 to TRBJ2-5; possible D gene TRBD1, 6 bases. Germline assignment: CDR1 MNHEY and CDR2 SVGAGI. This CDR3 contains 12 residues. Trimming cost V 8 bases and J 2 bases, with 9 bases left between them.

The chain uses TRBV30 and TRBJ1-2, with 10 bases aligning to TRBD1. Unmatched junction bases numbered 4, after V lost 8 bases and J lost 7 bases. The CDR3 runs 11 residues. Germline CDR1 and CDR2: GTSNPN and SVGIG (reference sequence). The CDR3 DNA sequence: TGTGCCCGGGGACAGGGGAGTGGCTACACCTTC. Its translation is CARGQGSGYTF.